Listed below are T cell receptor beta chains from one sample, sequenced in a study of T cell changes during pregnancy in multiple sclerosis. Sequenced by immunoSEQ multiplex PCR; TCRdb stores in-frame clones only, minus some. The sample lists roughly 49,000 clones; approximately 91% were seen once. The sample consisted of CD4+ T cells from peripheral blood mononuclear cells, taken in the second trimester of pregnancy. These receptors all come from a female donor with multiple sclerosis, enrolled in a pregnancy study. Both conserved end residues are part of each CDR3. Fields, in order: V gene, J gene, D gene, clone size, CDR3 protein, CDR3 DNA. A D gene is named only where the DNA matches it firmly. The size field is filled for only some rows; it gives once, few, many or a size class.

TRBV2	TRBJ2-7	TRBD1	-	CASRRQGSSYEQYF	TGTGCCAGCAGGAGACAGGGGAGCTCCTACGAGCAGTACTTC
TRBV21-1	TRBJ2-1	-	-	CASSNRDRETYNEQFF	TGTGCCAGCAGCAACCGGGACAGGGAGACCTACAATGAGCAGTTCTTC
TRBV19	TRBJ1-1	-	once	CASSRGPQGSTEAFF	TGTGCCAGTAGTAGGGGGCCACAGGGATCCACTGAAGCTTTCTTT
TRBV5-1	TRBJ2-1	TRBD2	-	CASRTSGGASYNEQFF	TGCGCCAGCAGGACTAGCGGGGGGGCCTCCTACAATGAGCAGTTCTTC
TRBV6-1	TRBJ2-2	-	-	CASSEPGRNTGELFF	TGTGCCAGCTCAGAACCAGGTAGAAACACCGGGGAGCTGTTTTTT
TRBV7-8	TRBJ1-5	-	-	CASSFGVSNQPQHF	TGTGCCAGCAGCTTCGGGGTTAGCAATCAGCCCCAGCATTTT
TRBV9	TRBJ2-2	TRBD2	-	CASSRLTSAGTGELFF	TGTGCCAGCAGCCGTCTGACTAGCGCCGGCACCGGGGAGCTGTTTTTT
TRBV25-1	TRBJ1-6	-	-	CASSEASWSSYNSPLHF	TGTGCCAGCAGTGAAGCATCCTGGAGCTCCTATAATTCACCCCTCCACTTT
TRBV7-9	TRBJ1-4	TRBD1	once	CASSWGTVNEKLFF	TGTGCCAGCAGCTGGGGGACAGTCAATGAAAAACTGTTTTTT
TRBV27	TRBJ2-1	-	-	CASSMLGAKGNEQFF	TGTGCCAGCAGTATGCTCGGCGCCAAGGGGAATGAGCAGTTCTTC
TRBV15	TRBJ2-7	-	-	CATSRDSQTIYEQYF	TGTGCCACCAGCAGAGATAGCCAGACCATTTACGAGCAGTACTTC
TRBV28	TRBJ1-2	TRBD1	-	CASSQPGQGRYGYTF	TGTGCCAGCAGTCAACCGGGACAGGGTCGCTATGGCTACACCTTC
TRBV30	TRBJ2-6	-	-	CAWSVRTSGANVLTF	TGTGCCTGGAGTGTGCGTACCTCTGGGGCCAACGTCCTGACTTTC
TRBV5-1	TRBJ2-5	TRBD2	once	CASSRLAGAETQYF	TGCGCCAGCAGCCGGCTAGCGGGGGCGGAGACCCAGTACTTC
TRBV11-2	TRBJ2-1	TRBD1	-	CASSFLIGQGNYNEQFF	TGTGCCAGCAGCTTTTTGATCGGACAGGGGAACTACAATGAGCAGTTCTTC
TRBV9	TRBJ2-7	-	-	CASSVGPTAYEQYF	TGTGCCAGCAGCGTAGGTCCGACAGCTTACGAGCAGTACTTC
TRBV5-4	TRBJ2-5	-	once	CASSWGHDQETQYF	TGTGCCAGCAGCTGGGGACATGACCAAGAGACCCAGTACTTC
TRBV5-5	TRBJ1-2	-	-	CASSFDGSLGYGYTF	TGTGCCAGCAGCTTCGATGGGTCCCTAGGCTATGGCTACACCTTC
TRBV12-5	TRBJ2-5	-	-	CASGFPGQETQYF	TGTGCTAGTGGTTTTCCGGGGCAAGAGACCCAGTACTTC
TRBV7-3	TRBJ1-1	-	-	CASSPDRVNTEAFF	TGTGCCAGCAGCCCGGACAGAGTGAACACTGAAGCTTTCTTT
TRBV7-9	TRBJ2-7	TRBD1	-	CASSPTGGVNEQYF	TGTGCCAGCAGCCCCACAGGGGGCGTGAACGAGCAGTACTTC
TRBV7-3	TRBJ2-7	TRBD2	-	CASSLTGTSGAMNEQYF	TGTGCCAGCAGCTTAACAGGGACTAGCGGGGCGATGAACGAGCAGTACTTC
TRBV15	TRBJ2-7	-	-	CATSWQGGYEQYF	TGTGCCACCAGCTGGCAGGGGGGCTACGAGCAGTACTTC
TRBV18	TRBJ1-5	TRBD1	once	CASSRVGTDRERRNQPQHF	TGTGCCAGCTCCCGGGTTGGGACTGACAGGGAAAGACGCAATCAGCCCCAGCATTTT
TRBV10-3	TRBJ2-6	-	-	CAISNTASGANVLTF	TGTGCCATCAGCAACACAGCCTCTGGGGCCAACGTCCTGACTTTC
TRBV9	TRBJ1-1	TRBD1	-	CASSGQGRMNTEAFF	TGTGCCAGCAGCGGACAGGGGAGGATGAACACTGAAGCTTTCTTT
TRBV25-1	TRBJ2-3	-	-	CASSVYATDTQYF	TGTGCCAGCAGTGTCTACGCCACAGATACGCAGTATTTT
TRBV6-6	TRBJ2-7	TRBD1	-	CASSRQGRDEQYF	TGTGCCAGCAGCCGACAGGGACGAGACGAGCAGTACTTC
TRBV30	TRBJ1-5	-	-	CAWNLGAEGQPQHF	TGTGCCTGGAATTTGGGGGCAGAGGGTCAGCCCCAGCATTTT
TRBV18	TRBJ2-7	TRBD1	-	CASSRATGDFHEQYF	TGTGCCAGCTCACGGGCTACAGGGGATTTCCACGAGCAGTACTTC
TRBV7-2	TRBJ1-2	TRBD1	-	CASSVQQGANYGYTF	TGTGCCAGCAGCGTACAACAGGGGGCTAACTATGGCTACACCTTC
TRBV4-2	TRBJ1-5	TRBD1	-	CASSQAGGDRNQPQHF	TGTGCCAGCAGCCAAGCGGGGGGGGACAGAAATCAGCCCCAGCATTTT
TRBV28	TRBJ1-5	TRBD1	-	CASQDRGNQPQHF	TGTGCCAGCCAGGACAGGGGTAATCAGCCCCAGCATTTT
TRBV11-2	TRBJ1-1	-	-	CASSLIAEAFF	TGTGCCAGCAGCCTTATAGCTGAAGCTTTCTTT
TRBV2	TRBJ2-7	-	-	CASSTSGGPMYEQYF	TGTGCCAGCAGTACTAGTGGGGGCCCAATGTACGAGCAGTACTTC
TRBV5-1	TRBJ2-2	-	-	CATRAGTNTGELFF	TGCGCCACCAGGGCAGGCACGAACACCGGGGAGCTGTTTTTT
TRBV2	TRBJ2-7	-	-	CAGRSGQYF	TGTGCCGGCAGGAGCGGGCAGTACTTC
TRBV7-9	TRBJ1-1	-	-	CASSSSLGAGNTEAFF	TGTGCCAGCAGCTCTAGTTTGGGGGCAGGGAACACTGAAGCTTTCTTT
TRBV11-2	TRBJ2-2	-	-	CASSGSAGTNTGELFF	TGTGCCAGCAGCGGTAGTGCAGGAACGAACACCGGGGAGCTGTTTTTT
TRBV5-6	TRBJ2-5	TRBD2	-	CASSLDLAAKETQYF	TGTGCCAGCAGCTTGGATCTAGCGGCGAAAGAGACCCAGTACTTC
TRBV6-1	TRBJ1-6	-	-	CASSEARGHSPLHF	TGTGCCAGCAGTGAAGCCAGAGGGCATTCACCCCTCCACTTT
TRBV9	TRBJ1-6	-	-	CASSSSHRVGSYNSPLHF	TGTGCCAGCAGCTCTAGCCACAGGGTCGGCTCCTATAATTCACCCCTCCACTTT
TRBV15	TRBJ2-7	-	-	CATSRDVWGDGYF	TGTGCCACCAGCAGGGACGTTTGGGGGGATGGGTACTTC
TRBV25-1	TRBJ1-5	TRBD1	medium-sized	CASSDQGAGNQPQHF	TGTGCCAGCAGTGACCAGGGGGCTGGCAATCAGCCCCAGCATTTT
TRBV5-1	TRBJ1-1	TRBD1	-	CASSRGTGQTEAFF	TGCGCCAGCAGCCGGGGGACAGGGCAGACTGAAGCTTTCTTT
TRBV28	TRBJ2-5	TRBD2	-	CASRGDQETQYF	TGTGCCAGCCGGGGGGACCAAGAGACCCAGTACTTC
TRBV21-1	TRBJ2-5	-	-	CASSKLPGQQETQYF	TGTGCCAGCAGCAAATTACCGGGACAGCAAGAGACCCAGTACTTC
TRBV6-5	TRBJ1-3	TRBD1	-	CASRSGGSGNTIYF	TGTGCCAGCAGGTCAGGGGGATCTGGAAACACCATATATTTT
TRBV7-9	TRBJ2-7	TRBD1	-	CASSPTGTGLYEQYF	TGTGCCAGCAGCCCCACCGGGACAGGGCTTTACGAGCAGTACTTC